Reported below is one T cell receptor beta chain. It lacks a known antigen. Base qualities are not at hand, and no much larger clone is one base apart. The sample's treatment or condition label, decoded: roughly 19 received Ad26.COV2.S at low or high dose, single or two shots; about 5 received placebo; per-sample allocation not given. Repertoires of vaccine and placebo recipients were sequenced from samples taken on day 63 after the first injection. Cohort 1b enrolled about 25 adults aged 18-55 years at a single site in Boston, USA, between 29 July and 7 August 2020. As a vaccine, Ad26.COV2.S was a replication-incompetent adenovirus type 26 vector that expressed a prefusion-stabilized SARS-CoV-2 spike protein derived from the original Wuhan strain. CDR1 and CDR2 were assigned from the germline V gene as LGHNA and YNFKEQ. The CDR3, from cysteine to phenylalanine, totals 16 residues. The read is trimmed to its CDR3 DNA, 48 bases read in frame from base 1. V is pruned by 1 base and J by 4 bases, leaving 0 bases of the junction without a gene match.

TCRbeta CDR3 regions were sequenced with the immunoSEQ Assay. After extraction, genomic DNA underwent amplification by bias-controlled multiplex PCR, followed by high-throughput sequencing. As for how the authors treated the data: To quantify the absolute abundance of each unique TCRbeta CDR3 region, sequences were collapsed and filtered. T cell fraction was estimated by normalization of TCRbeta template counts to usable DNA, with usable DNA being measured through amplification of reference genes present in all nucleated cells. Repertoire TCRs were annotated as SARS-CoV-2-specific when V gene, CDR3 amino acid sequence and J gene were exactly matched to a known reactive TCR set. The reference SARS-CoV-2 TCR set was obtained from MIRA and was filtered for enrichment in COVID-19-positive ImmuneCODE repertoires, whereby public or cross-reactive TCRs were removed. Drawing on the MIRA antigens, annotated TCRs were analysed further at the level of specific ORF or position within ORF. Breadth was defined as annotated unique rearrangements over total unique productive rearrangements; depth was the summed frequency of those rearrangements. Group comparisons of TCR breadth used two-sided Wilcoxon rank-sum tests. TCRdb stores this immuneACCESS table with in-frame sequences only. Part of the clones is absent; in the studies checked, under half of the shortfall reflects unresolved V genes, and no reason is known for the rest. For V, J and clone size, that table is used; D and trimming come from the DNA. Across this sample there are 380,000 or so clones, with about 89% seen only once. Just under 5% of the sample belongs to the ten largest clones.

This entry belongs to a study of Ad26.COV2.S vaccination and SARS-CoV-2 variants (dated by TCRdb to the early 2020s). Study-wide context: Vaccine-arm donors were drawn from COV1001, a multicentre, randomized, double-blind, placebo-controlled phase I-IIa trial of Ad26.COV2.S in healthy adults. Ad26.COV2.S was administered intramuscularly at a dose of 5x10^10 or 1x10^11 viral particles, either as one shot or as two shots given 56 days apart. TCRbeta repertoire sequencing served as the tool for gauging how specific and how broad the SARS-CoV-2-reactive T cell receptors were following Ad26.COV2.S vaccination. A total of 32 samples were included in the TCR-sequenced set, comprising roughly 19 Ad26.COV2.S vaccine recipients, 5 placebo recipients and 8 SARS-CoV-2 convalescent individuals. Trial participants were randomized into five groups of five, in which low-dose or high-dose Ad26.COV2.S was given once or twice, or placebo was given on both occasions. Blinding of investigators to trial group allocation was maintained during experiments and outcome assessment.

Study-wide conclusions, independent of this receptor: Substantial breadth of spike-specific CD8+ and CD4+ T cell responses was reported after vaccination. The study was not powered to compare responses between vaccine doses or regimens. According to the authors, total T cell responses may have been underestimated by the TCR breadth and depth analyses. Ad26.COV2.S recipients had higher spike-specific TCR breadth than placebo recipients (P = 0.0014). Vaccine and placebo recipients had similar non-spike TCR breadth, a finding consistent with the vaccine containing only spike.

The chain is encoded by TRBV4-2 joined to TRBJ2-3, with 15 middle bases fitting TRBD2. This specimen was peripheral blood, taken in a trial of Ad26.COV2.S vaccine versus placebo. This receptor was identified in a person between 18 and 59 years old who received the Ad26.COV2.S COVID-19 vaccine or a placebo. This receptor carries the CDR3 CASSQGTSGGADTQYF. DNA sequence: TGTGCCAGCAGCCAAGGGACTAGCGGGGGGGCAGATACGCAGTATTTT.